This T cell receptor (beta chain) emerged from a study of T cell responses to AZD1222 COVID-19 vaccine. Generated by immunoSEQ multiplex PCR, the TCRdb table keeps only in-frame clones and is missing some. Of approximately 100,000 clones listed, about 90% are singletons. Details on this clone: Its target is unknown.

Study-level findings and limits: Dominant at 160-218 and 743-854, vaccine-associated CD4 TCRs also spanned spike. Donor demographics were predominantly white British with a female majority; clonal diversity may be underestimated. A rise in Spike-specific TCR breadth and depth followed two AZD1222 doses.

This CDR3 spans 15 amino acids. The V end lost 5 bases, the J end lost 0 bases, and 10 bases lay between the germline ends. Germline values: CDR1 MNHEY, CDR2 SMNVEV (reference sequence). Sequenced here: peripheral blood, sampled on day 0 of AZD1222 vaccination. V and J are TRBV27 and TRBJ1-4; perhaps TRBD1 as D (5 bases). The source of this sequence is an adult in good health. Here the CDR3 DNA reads TGTGCCAGCAGTAACATGGGGGCAACTAATGAAAAACTGTTTTTT. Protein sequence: CASSNMGATNEKLFF.